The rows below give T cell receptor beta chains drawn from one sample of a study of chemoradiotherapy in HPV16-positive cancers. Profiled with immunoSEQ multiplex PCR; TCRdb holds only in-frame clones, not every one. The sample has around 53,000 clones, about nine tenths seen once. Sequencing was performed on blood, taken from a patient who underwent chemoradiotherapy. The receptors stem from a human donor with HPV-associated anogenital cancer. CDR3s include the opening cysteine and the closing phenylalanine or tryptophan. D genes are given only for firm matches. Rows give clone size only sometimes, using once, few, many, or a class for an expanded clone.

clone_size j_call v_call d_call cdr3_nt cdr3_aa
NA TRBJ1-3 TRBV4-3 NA TGCGCCAGCAGCCAAGTCCCCGGGTTCGGAAACACCATATATTTT CASSQVPGFGNTIYF
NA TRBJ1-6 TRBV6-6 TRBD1 TGTGCCAGCAGTTGGGACAGTTCCTACAATTCACCCCTCCACTTT CASSWDSSYNSPLHF
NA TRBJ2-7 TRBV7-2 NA TGTGCCAGCAGCTTAGCTTCATCGCACCAGTACTTC CASSLASSHQYF
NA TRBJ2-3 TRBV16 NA TGTGCCAGCAGCCCGCTGGAAATTGGACAGAGCACAGATACGCAGTATTTT CASSPLEIGQSTDTQYF
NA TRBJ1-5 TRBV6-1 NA TGTGCCAGCAGTGAAGGGGGGACAAGCAATCAGCCCCAGCATTTT CASSEGGTSNQPQHF
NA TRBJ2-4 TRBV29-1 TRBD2 TGCAGCGTTGAGACTAGCGTAGTGGGTGGCATTCAGTACTTC CSVETSVVGGIQYF
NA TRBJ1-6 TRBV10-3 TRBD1 TGTGCCATCAGTACTGGACAGGGAGATTCACCCCTCCACTTT CAISTGQGDSPLHF
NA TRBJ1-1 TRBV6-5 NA TGTGCCAGCAGTTACTCGAGTGACAGGATGAACACTGAAGCTTTCTTT CASSYSSDRMNTEAFF
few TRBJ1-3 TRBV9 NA TGTGCCAGCAGCGTAGACAGCTCTGGAAACACCATATATTTT CASSVDSSGNTIYF
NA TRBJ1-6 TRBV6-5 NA TGTGCCAGCAGAGCAGGACAGACCTCACCCCTCCACTTT CASRAGQTSPLHF
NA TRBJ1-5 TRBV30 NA TGTGCCTGGAGCCCCAGGGACGGTACTTATCAGCCCCAGCATTTT CAWSPRDGTYQPQHF
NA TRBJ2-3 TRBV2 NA TGTGCCAGTGGAGGGGGGAGGGCCACAGATACGCAGTATTTT CASGGGRATDTQYF
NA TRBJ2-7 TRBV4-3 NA TGCGCCAGCAGCCCCGCCGAGGGGGGGACCCACGAGCAGTACTTC CASSPAEGGTHEQYF
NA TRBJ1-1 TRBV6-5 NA TGTGCCAGCACCCCCAGGGTGAACACTGAAGCTTTCTTT CASTPRVNTEAFF
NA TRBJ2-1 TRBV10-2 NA TGCGCCAGCAAGGACAGCTACAATGAGCAGTTCTTC CASKDSYNEQFF
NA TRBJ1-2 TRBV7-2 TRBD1 TGTGCCAGCAGCCCCGGGGACAGGGTAGATGGCTACACCTTC CASSPGDRVDGYTF
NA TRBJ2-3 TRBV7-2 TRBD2 TGTGCCAGCAGCCCAGCGGGGGGCGGCACAGATACGCAGTATTTT CASSPAGGGTDTQYF
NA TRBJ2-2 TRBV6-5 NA TGTGCCAGCAGTTCCGAAGCGAACACCGGGGAGCTGTTTTTT CASSSEANTGELFF
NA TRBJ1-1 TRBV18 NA TGTGCCAGCTCACCCCTCGCCGCCCCGGGCAACACTGAAGCTTTCTTT CASSPLAAPGNTEAFF
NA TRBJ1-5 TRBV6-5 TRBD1 TGTGCCAGCAGATCAGGGGGGAGCGGTCAGCCCCAGCATTTT CASRSGGSGQPQHF
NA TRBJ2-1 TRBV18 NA TGTGCCAGCTCACCCCAGGGGGGGGGATACAATGAGCAGTTCTTC CASSPQGGGYNEQFF
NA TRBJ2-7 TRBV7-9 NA TGTGCCAGCAGCCTTACAGGGTACGAGCAGTACTTC CASSLTGYEQYF
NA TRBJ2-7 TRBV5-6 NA TGTGCCAGCAGCCACCACTCAACAGGGTTAGCAAGGTACGAGCAGTACTTC CASSHHSTGLARYEQYF
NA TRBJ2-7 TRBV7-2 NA TGTGCCAGCAGCCGCTTTGACGAGCAGTACTTC CASSRFDEQYF
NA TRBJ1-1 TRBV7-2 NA TGTGCCAGCAGCCTCGACACTAACACTGAAGCTTTCTTT CASSLDTNTEAFF
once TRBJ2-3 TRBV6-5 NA TGTGCCAGCACCCGCGGAGGGAGCACAGATACGCAGTATTTT CASTRGGSTDTQYF
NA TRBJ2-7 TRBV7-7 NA TGTGCCAGCAGCCCCGGGGCAGCGCTATCTTCCTACGAGCAGTACTTC CASSPGAALSSYEQYF
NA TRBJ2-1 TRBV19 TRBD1 TGTGCCAGTAGTAGTACAGGGGGCGATGGGCAGTTCTTC CASSSTGGDGQFF
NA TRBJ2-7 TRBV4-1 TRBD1 TGCGCCAGCAGCATGGGACAGGCCTACGAGCAGTACTTC CASSMGQAYEQYF
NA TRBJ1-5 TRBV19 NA TGTGCCAGTAGCCTGACAACCAATCAGCCCCAGCATTTT CASSLTTNQPQHF
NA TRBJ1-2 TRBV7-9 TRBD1 TGTGCCAGCAGCTACAGACAGGGAGGCTATGGCTACACCTTC CASSYRQGGYGYTF
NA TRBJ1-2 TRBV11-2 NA TGTGCCAGCAGCTTATTTATCGGGATAACGACGGGGGGCTACACCTTC CASSLFIGITTGGYTF
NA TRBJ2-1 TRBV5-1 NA TGCGCCAGCAGCTCAGGACGCGCGGACAATGAGCAGTTCTTC CASSSGRADNEQFF
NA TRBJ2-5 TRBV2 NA TGTGCCAGCACTGACCCAAGGACAGCCGAAGAGACCCAGTACTTC CASTDPRTAEETQYF
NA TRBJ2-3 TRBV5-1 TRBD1 TGCGCCAGCAGCTCCTCCGGGACAGGGTATGGCACAGATACGCAGTATTTT CASSSSGTGYGTDTQYF
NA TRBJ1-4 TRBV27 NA TGTGCCAGCAGTTCTTACGACAGTCCCGGTAATGAAAAACTGTTTTTT CASSSYDSPGNEKLFF
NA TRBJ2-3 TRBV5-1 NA TGCGCCAGCAGCTTGGGGGAAAGTGTGATGGGCACAGATACGCAGTATTTT CASSLGESVMGTDTQYF
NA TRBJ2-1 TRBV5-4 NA TGTGCCAGCTTCCTAAATTCCGGGACTCGCTCCTACAATGAGCAGTTCTTC CASFLNSGTRSYNEQFF
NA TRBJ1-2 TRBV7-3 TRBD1 TGTGCCAGCAGCCCAACCGGGACAGACTATGGCTACACCTTC CASSPTGTDYGYTF